This TCR beta chain was captured by sequencing in a study of T cell responses to AZD1222 COVID-19 vaccine. Profiling relied on immunoSEQ multiplex PCR, and the TCRdb table lists in-frame clones only, not all of them. Here the sample spans 120,000 to 150,000 clones, under 90% being singletons. The junction had 12 bases not matched to a gene; V was cut back by 6 bases and J by 10 bases. Germline CDR1 MNHEY, CDR2 SVGAGI. There are 15 residues in the CDR3. Study-level results: Clonal diversity may have been underestimated in mostly white British donors. Vaccine-associated CD4 TCRs spanned spike, dominant at 160-218 and 743-854.

With respect to this clone: Its antigen is undetermined.

Sequencing used peripheral blood, obtained 28 days after the second AZD1222 dose. V usage is TRBV6-5 and J usage is TRBJ1-4; 9 bases fit TRBD1. This TCR derives from an adult who received the AZD1222 COVID-19 vaccine. CDR3: CASSPQGTGRVKLFF. CDR3 nucleotides: TGTGCCAGCAGCCCGCAGGGGACAGGGCGGGTAAAACTGTTTTTT.